What follows are 11 T cell receptor beta chains derived from one specimen sequenced in a study of OX40 agonist ivuxolimab in advanced cancers. This table comes from immunoSEQ multiplex PCR, and its TCRdb copy is limited to in-frame clones, with some not included. The data contain approximately 76,000 clones, roughly 90% of them seen just once; the ten biggest clones take up about 10%. The sequencing used CD4+ or CD8+ T cells sorted from blood, collected in a trial of the OX40 agonist ivuxolimab. All receptors come from an adult with an advanced solid tumor such as melanoma, head and neck, liver or kidney cancer.

The CDR3 DNA sequence: TGTGCCAGCAGCCCCCGGAGTGGAGGGATAATCGAGCAGTACTTC. Amino acids: CASSPRSGGIIEQYF. The genes are TRBV9 and TRBJ2-7, with D tentatively TRBD2 (6 bases). V lost 4 bases and J lost 6, with 20 bases in between. This CDR3 comprises 15 residues. CDR1 is SGDLS and CDR2 is YYNGEE in the germline V gene.

V usage is TRBV6-5 and J usage is TRBJ2-7, with D possibly matching TRBD2 (6 bases). The V gene's germline CDR1 is MNHEY and CDR2 SVGAGI. The V end lost 2 bases, the J end lost 2 bases, and 10 bases lay between the germline ends. The CDR3 covers 14 residues. As DNA, the CDR3 is TGTGCCAGCAGTTACGGGGAGGCCCCCTACGAGCAGTACTTC. Protein sequence: CASSYGEAPYEQYF.

The rearrangement joins TRBV6-5 to TRBJ1-5; D unresolved. V lost 6 bases and J 7 bases, leaving 16 bases between the germline ends. The CDR3 covers 14 residues. In germline, CDR1 is MNHEY, CDR2 SVGAGI. The chain's CDR3 is CASRPDLGRQPQHF. Here the CDR3 DNA reads TGTGCCAGCAGACCGGACCTCGGGAGACAGCCCCAGCATTTT.

This chain connects TRBV10-1 to TRBJ2-1; perhaps TRBD2 as D (6 bases). Germline V gene lookup returns CDR1 WNHNN and CDR2 SYGVQD (reference sequence). The germline V and J ends were trimmed by 4 bases and 9 bases, with 13 bases remaining between them. The CDR3 is 13 residues long. CDR3 DNA: TGCGCCAGCAGTGCCGGGGGTCTTCCTGAGCAGTTCTTC. Translation: CASSAGGLPEQFF.

The V gene is TRBV7-8, the J gene TRBJ2-5, with D perhaps TRBD1 or TRBD2 (5 bases each). The length of the CDR3 is 15 residues. Deletions cut 5 bases from V and 5 bases from J, with 18 bases between. The germline V gene has CDR1 SGHVS and CDR2 FQNEAQ. The DNA of the CDR3 is TGTGCCAGCAGCCCTAGAGCGGACAAGAGGGAGACCCAGTACTTC. Translation gives CASSPRADKRETQYF.

The CDR3 region is CASSVGSGAYNEQFF. DNA for the CDR3: TGTGCCAGCAGCGTAGGTAGCGGGGCTTACAATGAGCAGTTCTTC. The chain couples TRBV9 to TRBJ2-1; TRBD2 matches 8 bases. CDR3 length: 15 amino acids. Unmatched junction bases numbered 3, after V lost 0 bases and J lost 4 bases. Germline V CDR1 and CDR2: SGDLS, YYNGEE.

V gene TRBV27 combines with J gene TRBJ2-7; D gene unclear. CDR1 is MNHEY and CDR2 is SMNVEV in the germline V gene (reference sequence). The CDR3 is 16 residues long. Deletions cut 4 bases from V and 0 bases from J, with 16 bases between. The CDR3 DNA is TGTGCCAGCAGTTCATCGTTAGGGATGCGCTCCTACGAGCAGTACTTC. Encoded protein: CASSSSLGMRSYEQYF.

This chain connects TRBV7-2 to TRBJ2-3, with D possibly TRBD1 on 5 matching bases. V lost 6 bases and J 0 bases, leaving 13 bases between the germline ends. The CDR3 has 15 amino acids. Germline V gene sequence: CDR1 SGHTA, CDR2 FQGNSA. In nucleotides, the CDR3 is TGTGCCAGCAGTCCTTCAGGGCTCAGCACAGATACGCAGTATTTT. As protein: CASSPSGLSTDTQYF.

This sequence joins TRBV11-2 and TRBJ1-1; unclear D gene. Germline CDR1 is SGHAT and CDR2 is FQNNGV. Trimming cost V 2 bases and J 0 bases, with 10 bases left between them. There are 15 residues in the CDR3. The CDR3 coding sequence is TGTGCCAGCAGCTTAATATCGGGGATGAACACTGAAGCTTTCTTT. Encoded protein: CASSLISGMNTEAFF.

The CDR3 region has the DNA TGTGCCAGCAGCTTCCTAGCGGGGGTATACAATGAGCAGTTCTTC. The encoded protein is CASSFLAGVYNEQFF. The chain has TRBV7-3 and TRBJ2-1, with 10 bases aligning to TRBD2. Looked up from germline, CDR1 is SGHTA and CDR2 is FQGTGA. The V gene end was trimmed by 3 bases and the J gene end by 4 bases; junction bases not matched to a gene: 3. The CDR3 extends over 15 amino acids.

The chain carries TRBV7-9 and TRBJ1-5, with TRBD1 matching over 9 bases. V dropped 1 base and J dropped 7; count of bases not matched to a gene: 8. The CDR3 contains 16 residues. From germline, CDR1 is SEHNR and CDR2 FQNEAQ (reference sequence). This chain's CDR3 is CASSLGSEDRGQPQHF. The CDR3 DNA reads as TGTGCCAGCAGCTTAGGATCGGAGGACAGGGGACAGCCCCAGCATTTT.